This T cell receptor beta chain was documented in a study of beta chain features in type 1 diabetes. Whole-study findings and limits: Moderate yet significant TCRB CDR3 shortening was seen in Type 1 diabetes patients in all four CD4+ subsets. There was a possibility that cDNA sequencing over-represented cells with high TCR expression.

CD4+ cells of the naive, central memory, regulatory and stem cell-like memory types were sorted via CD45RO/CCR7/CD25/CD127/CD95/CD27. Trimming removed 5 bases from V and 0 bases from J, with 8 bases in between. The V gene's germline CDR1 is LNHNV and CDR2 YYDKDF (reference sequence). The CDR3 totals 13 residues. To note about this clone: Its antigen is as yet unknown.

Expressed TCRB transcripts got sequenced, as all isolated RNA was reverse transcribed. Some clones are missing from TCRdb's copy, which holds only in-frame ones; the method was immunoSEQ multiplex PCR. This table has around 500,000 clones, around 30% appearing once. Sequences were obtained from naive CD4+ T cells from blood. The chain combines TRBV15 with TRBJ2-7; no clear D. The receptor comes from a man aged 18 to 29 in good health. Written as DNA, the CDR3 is TGTGCCACCAGCTCCCGGGCCTCCTACGAGCAGTACTTC. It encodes CATSSRASYEQYF.